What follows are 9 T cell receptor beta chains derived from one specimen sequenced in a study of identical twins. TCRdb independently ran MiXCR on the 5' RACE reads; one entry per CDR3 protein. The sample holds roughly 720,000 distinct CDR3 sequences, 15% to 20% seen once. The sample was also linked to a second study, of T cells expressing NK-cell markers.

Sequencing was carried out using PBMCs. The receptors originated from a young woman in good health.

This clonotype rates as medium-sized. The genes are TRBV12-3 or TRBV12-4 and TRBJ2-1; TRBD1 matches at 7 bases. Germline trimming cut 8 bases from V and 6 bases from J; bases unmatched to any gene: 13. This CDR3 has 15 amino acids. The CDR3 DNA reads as TGTGCCAGCGGCCCGAGCGGAACAGGGGTCAATGAGCAGTTCTTC. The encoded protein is CASGPSGTGVNEQFF.

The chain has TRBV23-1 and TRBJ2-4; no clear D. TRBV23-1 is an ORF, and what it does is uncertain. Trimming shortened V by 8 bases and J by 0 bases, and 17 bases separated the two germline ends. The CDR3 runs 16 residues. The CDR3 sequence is CASPPLRLGAKNIQYF. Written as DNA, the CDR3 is TGCGCCAGCCCCCCATTGAGACTGGGAGCCAAAAACATTCAGTACTTC.

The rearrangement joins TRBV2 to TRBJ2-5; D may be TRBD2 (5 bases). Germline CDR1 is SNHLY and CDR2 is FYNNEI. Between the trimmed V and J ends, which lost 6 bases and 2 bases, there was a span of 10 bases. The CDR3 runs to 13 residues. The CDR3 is CASRRLIQETQYF. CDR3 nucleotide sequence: TGTGCCAGCAGAAGACTAATTCAAGAGACCCAGTACTTC.

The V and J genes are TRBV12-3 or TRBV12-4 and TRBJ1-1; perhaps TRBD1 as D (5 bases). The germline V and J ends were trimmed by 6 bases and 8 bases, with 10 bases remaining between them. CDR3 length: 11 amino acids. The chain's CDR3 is CASSKGVEAFF. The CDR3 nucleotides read TGTGCCAGCAGCAAAGGGGTAGAAGCTTTCTTT.

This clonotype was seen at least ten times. The CDR3 here is CASRPGTSRYNEQFF. The DNA for the CDR3 is TGTGCCAGCAGGCCCGGGACTAGCCGGTACAATGAGCAGTTCTTC. The chain links TRBV6-1 to TRBJ2-1, with 9 bases matching TRBD2. The germline gives CDR1 MNHNS, CDR2 SASEGT. V gave up 6 bases and J gave up 4 bases; unmatched junction bases: 7. The CDR3 contains 15 residues.

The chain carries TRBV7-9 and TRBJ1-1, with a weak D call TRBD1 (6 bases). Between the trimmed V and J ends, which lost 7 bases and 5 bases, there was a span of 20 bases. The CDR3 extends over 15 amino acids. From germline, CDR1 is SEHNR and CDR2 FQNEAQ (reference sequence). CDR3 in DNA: TGTGCCAGCACCCCGAGGGGGGCAGTGAGGACTGAAGCTTTCTTT. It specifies CASTPRGAVRTEAFF. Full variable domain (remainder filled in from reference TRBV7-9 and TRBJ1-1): DTGVSQNPRHKITKRGQNVTFRCDPISEHNRLYWYRQTLGQGPEFLTYFQNEAQLEKSRLLSDRFSAERPKGSFSTLEIQRTEQGDSAMYLCASTPRGAVRTEAFFGQGTRLTVV.

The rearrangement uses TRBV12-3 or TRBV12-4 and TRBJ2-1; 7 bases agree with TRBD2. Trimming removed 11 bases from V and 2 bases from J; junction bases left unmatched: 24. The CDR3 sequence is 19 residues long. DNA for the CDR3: TGTGCCTTCAGTCCCGGTGTGGGAGCGGGGTCACTGACCTACAATGAGCAGTTCTTC. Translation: CAFSPGVGAGSLTYNEQFF.

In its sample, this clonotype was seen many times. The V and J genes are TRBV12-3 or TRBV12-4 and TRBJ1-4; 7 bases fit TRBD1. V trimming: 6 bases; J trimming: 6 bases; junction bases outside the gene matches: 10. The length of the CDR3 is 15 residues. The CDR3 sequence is CASSRTGTVDEKLFF. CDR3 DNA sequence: TGTGCCAGCAGCCGCACCGGGACAGTGGATGAAAAACTGTTTTTT.

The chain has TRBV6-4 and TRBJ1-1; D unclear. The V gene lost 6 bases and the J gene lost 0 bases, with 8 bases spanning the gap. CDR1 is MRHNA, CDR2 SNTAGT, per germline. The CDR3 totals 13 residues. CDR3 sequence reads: CASSHGVNTEAFF. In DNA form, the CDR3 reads TGTGCCAGCAGCCACGGGGTGAACACTGAAGCTTTCTTT.